This TCR beta chain was documented in a study of blood T cells in healthy people across ages. Details on this clonotype: The antigen is undetermined. The conserved phenylalanine or tryptophan normally closing the CDR3 is absent here, so this likely arose from a read error. Because the CDR3's place on the DNA is in doubt, the DNA is left out and the CDR3 is given as listed by TCRdb.

Primers used in a second PCR of about 7 to 12 cycles were a sample-barcoded 5' primer and a J-beta primer mix. From the 5' RACE reads, TCRdb called clonotypes with MiXCR, one entry per CDR3 protein. This table holds 800,000 to 1,300,000 distinct CDR3 sequences, almost 25% found once. General study results and limits: A conclusive naive versus antigen-experienced comparison was prevented by the unsorted PBMCs. Older age went with lower TCR beta diversity per million T cells, in a roughly linear way.

In terms of origin and age, donors were healthy Caucasian individuals from Russia aged roughly 6 to 95. The CDR3 has 11 residues if both end residues are counted. The germline gives CDR1 DFQATT, CDR2 SNEGSKA (reference sequence). These data were likewise used in another study, on T cells of mothers and their children.

This clonotype originated in a girl under 10 years old in good health. This chain uses TRBV20-1 with TRBJ2-4; the table's D call, TRBD2, was not checked against the DNA. Input material: blood. The CDR3 sequence: CSARSGLAGGI.